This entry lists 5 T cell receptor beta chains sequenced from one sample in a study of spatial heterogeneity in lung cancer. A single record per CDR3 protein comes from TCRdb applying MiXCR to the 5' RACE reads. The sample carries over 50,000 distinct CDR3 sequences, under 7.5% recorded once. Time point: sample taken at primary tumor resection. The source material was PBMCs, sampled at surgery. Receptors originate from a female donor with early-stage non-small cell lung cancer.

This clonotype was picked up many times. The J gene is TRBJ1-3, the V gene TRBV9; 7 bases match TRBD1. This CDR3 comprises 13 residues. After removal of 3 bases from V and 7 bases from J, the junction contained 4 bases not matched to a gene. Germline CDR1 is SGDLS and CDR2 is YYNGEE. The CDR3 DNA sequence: TGTGCCAGCAGCGGACAGGGAAGGAACACCATATATTTT. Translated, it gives CASSGQGRNTIYF.

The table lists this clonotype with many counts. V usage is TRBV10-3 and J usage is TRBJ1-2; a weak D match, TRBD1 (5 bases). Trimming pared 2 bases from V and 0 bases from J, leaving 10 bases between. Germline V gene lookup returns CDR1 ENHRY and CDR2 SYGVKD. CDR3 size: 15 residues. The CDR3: CAISEQDIANYGYTF. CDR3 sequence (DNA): TGTGCCATCAGTGAGCAGGACATAGCTAACTATGGCTACACCTTC.

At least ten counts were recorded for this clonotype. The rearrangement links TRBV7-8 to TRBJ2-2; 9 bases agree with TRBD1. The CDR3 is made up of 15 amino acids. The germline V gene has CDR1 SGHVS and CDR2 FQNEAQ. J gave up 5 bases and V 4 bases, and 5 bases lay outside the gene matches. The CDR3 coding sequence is TGTGCCAGCAGCTCCCGGACAGGGGCGACCGGGGAGCTGTTTTTT. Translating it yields CASSSRTGATGELFF. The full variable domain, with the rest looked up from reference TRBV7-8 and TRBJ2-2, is GAGVSQSPRYKVAKRGQDVALRCDPISGHVSLFWYQQALGQGPEFLTYFQNEAQLDKSGLPSDRFFAERPEGSVSTLKIQRTQQEDSAVYLCASSSRTGATGELFFGEGSRLTVL.

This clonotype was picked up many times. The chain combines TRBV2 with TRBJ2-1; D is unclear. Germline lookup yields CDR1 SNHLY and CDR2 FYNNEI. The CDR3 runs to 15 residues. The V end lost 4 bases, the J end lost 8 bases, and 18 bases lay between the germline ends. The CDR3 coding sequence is TGTGCCAGCAGTGGAGAGGCAGGTTCAAGGGATGAGCAGTTCTTC. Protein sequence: CASSGEAGSRDEQFF.

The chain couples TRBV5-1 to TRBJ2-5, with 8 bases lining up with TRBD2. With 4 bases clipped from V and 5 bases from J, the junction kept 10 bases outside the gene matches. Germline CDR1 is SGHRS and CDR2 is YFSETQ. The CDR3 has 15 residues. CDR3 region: CASSMNGRAGETQYF. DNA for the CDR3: TGCGCCAGCAGCATGAACGGGAGGGCAGGGGAGACCCAGTACTTC. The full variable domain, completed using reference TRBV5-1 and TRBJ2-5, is KAGVTQTPRYLIKTRGQQVTLSCSPISGHRSVSWYQQTPGQGLQFLFEYFSETQRNKGNFPGRFSGRQFSNSRSEMNVSTLELGDSALYLCASSMNGRAGETQYFGPGTRLLVL.